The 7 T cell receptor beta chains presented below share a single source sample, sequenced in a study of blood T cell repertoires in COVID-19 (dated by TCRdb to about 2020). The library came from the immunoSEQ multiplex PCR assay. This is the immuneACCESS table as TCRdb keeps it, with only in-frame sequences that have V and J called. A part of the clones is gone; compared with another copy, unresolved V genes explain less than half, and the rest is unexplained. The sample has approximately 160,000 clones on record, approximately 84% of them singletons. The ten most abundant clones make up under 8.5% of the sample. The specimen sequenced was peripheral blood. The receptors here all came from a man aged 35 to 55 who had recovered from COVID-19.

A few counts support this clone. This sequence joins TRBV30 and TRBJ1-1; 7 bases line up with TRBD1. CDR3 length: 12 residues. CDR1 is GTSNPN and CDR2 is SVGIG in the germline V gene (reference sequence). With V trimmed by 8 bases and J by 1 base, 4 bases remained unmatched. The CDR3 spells CATGDANTEAFF. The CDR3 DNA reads TGTGCCACAGGGGATGCGAACACTGAAGCTTTCTTT.

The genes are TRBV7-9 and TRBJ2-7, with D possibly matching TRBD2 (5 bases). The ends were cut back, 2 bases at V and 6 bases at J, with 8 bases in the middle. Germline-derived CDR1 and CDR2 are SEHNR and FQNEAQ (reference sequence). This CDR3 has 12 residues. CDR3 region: CASSLRESEQYF. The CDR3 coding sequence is TGTGCCAGCAGCTTACGGGAATCCGAGCAGTACTTC. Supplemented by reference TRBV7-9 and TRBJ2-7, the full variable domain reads DTGVSQNPRHKITKRGQNVTFRCDPISEHNRLYWYRQTLGQGPEFLTYFQNEAQLEKSRLLSDRFSAERPKGSFSTLEIQRTEQGDSAMYLCASSLRESEQYFGPGTRLTVT.

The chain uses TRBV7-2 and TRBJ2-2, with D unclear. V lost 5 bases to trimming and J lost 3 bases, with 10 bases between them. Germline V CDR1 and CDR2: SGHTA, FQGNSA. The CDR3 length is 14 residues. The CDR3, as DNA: TGTGCCAGCAGCCTAGGGCATTACACCGGGGAGCTGTTTTTT. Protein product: CASSLGHYTGELFF. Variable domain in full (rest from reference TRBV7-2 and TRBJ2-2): GAGVSQSPSNKVTEKGKDVELRCDPISGHTALYWYRQSLGQGLEFLIYFQGNSAPDKSGLPSDRFSAERTGGSVSTLTIQRTQQEDSAVYLCASSLGHYTGELFFGEGSRLTVL.

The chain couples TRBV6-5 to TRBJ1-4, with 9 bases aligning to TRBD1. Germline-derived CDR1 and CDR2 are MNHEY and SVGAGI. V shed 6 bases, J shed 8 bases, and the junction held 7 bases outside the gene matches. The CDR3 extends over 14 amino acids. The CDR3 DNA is TGTGCCAGCAGACCCACAGGGGGCAACGAAAAACTGTTTTTT. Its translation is CASRPTGGNEKLFF.

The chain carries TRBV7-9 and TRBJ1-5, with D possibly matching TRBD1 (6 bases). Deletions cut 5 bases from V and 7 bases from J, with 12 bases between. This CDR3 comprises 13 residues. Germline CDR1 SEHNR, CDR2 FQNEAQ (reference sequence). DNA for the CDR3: TGTGCCAGCAGCCCGGGGGGCGGGCAGCCCCAGCATTTT. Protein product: CASSPGGGQPQHF. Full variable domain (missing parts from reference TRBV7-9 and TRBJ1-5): DTGVSQNPRHKITKRGQNVTFRCDPISEHNRLYWYRQTLGQGPEFLTYFQNEAQLEKSRLLSDRFSAERPKGSFSTLEIQRTEQGDSAMYLCASSPGGGQPQHFGDGTRLSIL.

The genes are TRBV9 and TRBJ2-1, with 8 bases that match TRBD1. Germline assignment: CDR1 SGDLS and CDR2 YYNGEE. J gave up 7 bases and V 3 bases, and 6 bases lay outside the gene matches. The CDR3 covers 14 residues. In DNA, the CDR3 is TGTGCCAGCAGCGGTAGGACAGGGAGTAATGAGCAGTTCTTC. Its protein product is CASSGRTGSNEQFF.

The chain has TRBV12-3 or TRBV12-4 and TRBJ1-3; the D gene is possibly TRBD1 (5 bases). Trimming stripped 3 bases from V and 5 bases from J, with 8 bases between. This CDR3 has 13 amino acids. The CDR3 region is CASSLAGRNTIYF. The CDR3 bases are TGTGCCAGCAGTTTGGCAGGGCGAAACACCATATATTTT.